This TCR beta chain was obtained from a study of blood T cells in healthy people across ages. In regard to this clonotype: The antigen is undetermined.

Isolated per sample were at least 6 million PBMCs. Combining a sample-barcoded 5' primer with a J-beta primer mix, a second PCR ran for roughly 7 to 11 cycles. No fewer than 2.5 million CDR3-containing paired-end reads came from each sample. TCRdb itself ran the 5' RACE reads through MiXCR, one entry per CDR3 protein. The sample has roughly 700,000 distinct CDR3 sequences, 49% seen once; the top ten hold roughly 31%. With 4 bases removed from V and 3 bases from J, the gap between germline ends came to 10 bases. Germline-derived CDR1 and CDR2 are LNHDA and SQIVND (reference sequence). The CDR3 length is 14 residues. The study's findings and limits: Lack of knowledge of donor CMV status possibly confounded expanded clonotype changes. Aged donors had fewer naive CD4+ cells and lower diversity than long-lived donors.

The sequence was collected from a woman aged 60-70 years in good health. The rearrangement uses TRBV19 and TRBJ1-5; D is unresolved. Source material: blood. CDR3 residues: CASSSAGINQPQHF. The CDR3 coding sequence is TGTGCCAGTAGTAGTGCGGGTATCAATCAGCCCCAGCATTTT.